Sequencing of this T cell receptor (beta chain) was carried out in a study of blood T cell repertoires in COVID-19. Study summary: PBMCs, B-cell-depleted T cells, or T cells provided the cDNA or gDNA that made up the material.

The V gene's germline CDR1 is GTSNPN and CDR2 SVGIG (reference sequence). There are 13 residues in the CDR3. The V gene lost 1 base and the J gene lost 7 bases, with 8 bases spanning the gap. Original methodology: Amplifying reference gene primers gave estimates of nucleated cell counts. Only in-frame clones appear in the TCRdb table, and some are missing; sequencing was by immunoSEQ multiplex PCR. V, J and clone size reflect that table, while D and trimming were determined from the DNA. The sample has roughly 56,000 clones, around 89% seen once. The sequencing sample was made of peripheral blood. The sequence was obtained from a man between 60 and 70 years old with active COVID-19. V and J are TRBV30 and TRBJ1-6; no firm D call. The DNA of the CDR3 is TGTGCCTGGAGTGGCGGGCTGAATTCACCCCTCCACTTT. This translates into CAWSGGLNSPLHF.